This T cell receptor beta chain was recovered during a study of T cells after yellow fever vaccination (dated by TCRdb to between 2017 and 2020). With respect to the entire study: The SMART-Seq v4 Ultra Low Input RNA kit was used to prepare libraries from fractions with low cell numbers. To follow T-cell clones before and after primary and booster YFV17D yellow fever vaccination, bulk TCR alpha and beta repertoires were sequenced over time. Two healthy male donors, one aged 18 to 30 and one aged 30 to 40 years, made up the cohort. Blood was drawn at multiple timepoints before and after primary and secondary immunization, with bulk PBMC replicates and cell subsets isolated.

Per the publication, the treatment or condition label means: live attenuated yellow fever vaccine strain. Two biological replicates of bulk PBMCs were collected at each blood-draw timepoint. PBMCs were isolated from peripheral blood using a standard Ficoll-Paque protocol. TriZol was used to extract RNA from bulk PBMCs, from CD4 and CD8 fractions, and from dextramer-positive and dextramer-negative fractions. This clonotype was found a few times. Its cognate antigen has yet to be identified. Base qualities are not at hand, and no much larger clone is one base apart. TCR cDNA was made using 5'RACE template switching, a step that added a universal primer site and unique molecular identifiers. Priming for cDNA synthesis came from both the TCR alpha and TCR beta constant segments. Library amplification involved two PCR steps, and the second step added sample barcodes and sequencing adapters. Libraries were sequenced on Illumina HiSeq 2500 (2x100 bp) or NovaSeq (2x150 bp). The authors' pipeline ran thus. MIGEC handled demultiplexing of reads and collapsing into UMI consensus sequences, while MiXCR performed V(D)J alignment. Vaccine-responding clonotypes were identified with edgeR using replicate PBMC samples, with FDR below 0.01 and a log2 fold change above 5 up to day 15 being required. Each bulk clonotype was labeled CD4 or CD8 based on which sequenced repertoire, CD4 or CD8, contained the clonotype at higher abundance. Using fastp trimming at Q25 and MiXCR clonotype assembly, TCRdb reanalyzed the public sequencing data and kept in-frame beta chains. Rows are combined by CDR3 protein, so each entry shows the most common genes and DNA. V and J calls and clone size were set by TCRdb, not the authors. This sample lists a few hundred thousand distinct CDR3 sequences; 6% to 8% were detected once. The ten most abundant clones make up roughly 15% of the sample.

Overall results and qualifications from the work: Compared with the primary T-cell response, the secondary T-cell response was weaker but faster, peaking on day 5 rather than day 15. FACS-sorted repertoires could contain abundant contaminating clonotypes from the bulk population, so computational filtering was required. A small share of clonotypes occurred in both CD4 and CD8 compartments, likely arising from convergent recombination. Most clones expanded after primary vaccination (around 96% of CD4 and over 80% of CD8) were re-detected after the booster, suggesting that broad memory maintenance occurred. Only two donors were included in the study, so the extent to which the findings can be generalized is limited.

Inclusive of the bounding cysteine and phenylalanine, the CDR3 is 14 residues long. The read is trimmed to its CDR3 DNA, 42 bases read in frame from base 1. V is pared back by 7 bases and J by 4 bases, with 17 bases lying between the germline termini. The chain couples TRBV12-3 or TRBV12-4 to TRBJ2-7; the D gene is perhaps TRBD2, on 5 matching bases. The sample consisted of PBMCs, taken 5 days after the yellow fever booster vaccination. The sequence was collected from a young man who received the YFV17D yellow fever vaccine. The CDR3 region has the sequence CASKAGRKMYEQYF. In nucleotides, the sequence is TGTGCCAGCAAGGCGGGCCGAAAGATGTACGAGCAGTACTTC.